These 25 T cell receptor beta chains originate from one sample sequenced in a study of cytomegalovirus exposure and HLA in healthy donors. The data were produced by immunoSEQ multiplex PCR, yet TCRdb's version contains in-frame clones alone and is incomplete. The sample gives around 56,000 clones, about 91% of which show up once; approximately 15% is in the top ten. The sequenced sample consisted of PBMCs. These TCRs come from a woman between 18 and 29 years old in good health and CMV-seronegative.

V is TRBV5-4 and J is TRBJ2-1, with 11 positions matching TRBD2. Trimming took 1 base from V and 7 from J; bases not matched to a gene: 13. Per germline, CDR1 SGHNT and CDR2 YYREEE (reference sequence). The CDR3 consists of 18 residues. The CDR3 region is CASSLKLAGAGSGNEQFF. CDR3 DNA: TGTGCCAGCAGCTTGAAACTAGCGGGAGCTGGGTCAGGGAATGAGCAGTTCTTC.

The chain links TRBV13 to TRBJ2-7; 11 bases are shared with TRBD2. The CDR3 runs 15 residues. The germline V gene encodes CDR1 PRHDT and CDR2 FYEKMQ (reference sequence). Losses at the gene ends were 6 bases for V and 9 bases for J; bases not matched to a gene: 13. CDR3 loop: CASSLGLAGQLGQYF. CDR3 coding DNA: TGTGCCAGCAGTCTTGGACTAGCGGGCCAACTTGGGCAGTACTTC.

The chain has TRBV11-2 and TRBJ2-3; TRBD2 aligns across 7 bases. The CDR3 runs 16 residues. CDR1 is SGHAT, CDR2 FQNNGV, per germline. Trimming removed 5 bases from V and 1 base from J; junction bases left unmatched: 9. CDR3 bases: TGTGCCAGCAGCCGAGGAGCGGGGCCCCGCACAGATACGCAGTATTTT. Amino acid sequence: CASSRGAGPRTDTQYF. The full variable domain, in which reference TRBV11-2 and TRBJ2-3 provide the parts outside the CDR3, is EAGVAQSPRYKIIEKRQSVAFWCNPISGHATLYWYQQILGQGPKLLIQFQNNGVVDDSQLPKDRFSAERLKGVDSTLKIQPAKLEDSAVYLCASSRGAGPRTDTQYFGPGTRLTVL.

The V call is TRBV18, the J call TRBJ1-1, with TRBD1 matching over 7 bases. CDR1 KGHSH and CDR2 LQKENI come from the germline V gene. The V gene end was trimmed by 6 bases and the J gene end by 3 bases; junction bases not matched to a gene: 7. The CDR3 extends over 14 amino acids. CDR3 sequence (DNA): TGTGCCAGCTCCCGACAGGGTACGGACACTGAAGCTTTCTTT. This translates into CASSRQGTDTEAFF.

This rearrangement joins TRBV6-1 to TRBJ1-5, with D tentatively TRBD1 (6 bases). CDR1 MNHNS and CDR2 SASEGT come from the germline V gene. V was pared by 7 bases and J by 5 bases, with 12 bases between. The CDR3 runs to 13 residues. The CDR3 loop reads CASNRVRDQPQHF. CDR3 in DNA: TGTGCCAGCAACAGGGTGAGAGATCAGCCCCAGCATTTT.

The V call is TRBV9, the J call TRBJ2-3; 9 bases map to TRBD2. The germline CDR1 and CDR2 sequences are SGDLS and YYNGEE. The CDR3 has 16 amino acids. The junction had 3 bases not matched to a gene; V was cut back by 0 bases and J by 1 base. The CDR3 is CASSVVASGGTDTQYF. CDR3 sequence (DNA): TGTGCCAGCAGCGTAGTGGCTAGCGGGGGCACAGATACGCAGTATTTT.

This clone has a single count. The chain links TRBV10-3 to TRBJ1-5, with a possible D match to TRBD1 (5 bases). The CDR3 has 17 amino acids. Trimming took 2 bases from V and 0 from J, leaving 14 bases between them. Germline V lookup: CDR1 ENHRY, CDR2 SYGVKD. The CDR3 DNA is TGTGCCATCAGTGAGACAAGACAGTCTCATAGCAATCAGCCCCAGCATTTT. It encodes CAISETRQSHSNQPQHF.

The V gene is TRBV6-6, the J gene TRBJ1-2; the D gene is possibly TRBD1 (6 bases). Between the trimmed V and J ends, which lost 6 bases and 8 bases, there was a span of 10 bases. The germline V gene encodes CDR1 MNHNY and CDR2 SVGAGI (reference sequence). The CDR3 totals 11 residues. CDR3 DNA sequence: TGTGCCAGCAGCCGACAGGACGGCTACACCTTC. This gives the protein CASSRQDGYTF.

The rearrangement uses TRBV27 and TRBJ2-2, with 11 positions matching TRBD2. The CDR3 is made up of 14 amino acids. Per the germline V gene, CDR1 is MNHEY and CDR2 is SMNVEV (reference sequence). J was trimmed by 3 bases and V by 10 bases; bases with no gene match: 4. The CDR3 DNA is TGTGCCACTACTAGCGGGGGCTACACCGGGGAGCTGTTTTTT. It is translated as CATTSGGYTGELFF.

This rearrangement joins TRBV4-1 to TRBJ2-7, with a tentative D call TRBD1 (6 bases). Between the trimmed V and J ends, which lost 4 bases and 3 bases, there was a span of 13 bases. CDR3 length: 14 residues. The germline V gene encodes CDR1 MGHRA and CDR2 YSYEKL. The CDR3 nucleotides read TGCGCCAGCAGCCGCGGCAGGGGTGACTACGAGCAGTACTTC. This codes for CASSRGRGDYEQYF.

The gene calls are TRBV5-6 and TRBJ2-3; weak D call: TRBD1 (8 bases). The ends were cut back, 5 bases at V and 4 bases at J, with 20 bases in the middle. The CDR3 totals 16 residues. The germline CDR1 and CDR2 sequences are SGHDT and YYEEEE. The CDR3 loop reads CASSILGQGGADTQYF. The CDR3 nucleotides are TGTGCCAGCAGTATACTTGGACAGGGAGGGGCAGATACGCAGTATTTT.

The chain carries TRBV2 and TRBJ2-5; 11 nucleotides line up with TRBD2. The germline CDR1 and CDR2 sequences are SNHLY and FYNNEI. J lost 3 bases, V lost 4 bases, and 7 bases had no gene match. CDR3 length: 16 amino acids. The CDR3 sequence: CASSVGTSGGKETQYF. CDR3 bases: TGTGCCAGCAGTGTTGGTACTAGCGGGGGTAAAGAGACCCAGTACTTC.

V and J are TRBV6-6 and TRBJ1-2; D might be TRBD1 (5 bases). V gave up 8 bases and J gave up 0 bases, with 10 bases separating them. The CDR3 runs 13 residues. Germline CDR1 reads MNHNY; CDR2 reads SVGAGI (reference sequence). The CDR3 DNA reads as TGTGCCAGCGGGGCAGAATCTAACTATGGCTACACCTTC. Residues: CASGAESNYGYTF.

The V and J genes are TRBV5-1 and TRBJ2-1; D unresolved. Trimming pared 4 bases from V and 2 bases from J, leaving 13 bases between. The germline CDR1 and CDR2 sequences are SGHRS and YFSETQ. This CDR3 has 15 residues. The CDR3 DNA is TGCGCCAGCAGCATATACTCCCTCACCTACAATGAGCAGTTCTTC. Its protein product is CASSIYSLTYNEQFF.

The chain is built from TRBV7-9 and TRBJ2-2; tentatively, D is TRBD2 (6 bases). This CDR3 comprises 17 residues. CDR1 is SEHNR, CDR2 FQNEAQ, per germline (reference sequence). V dropped 5 bases and J dropped 2 bases, with 18 bases sitting between them. CDR3 region: CASSAREASRNTGELFF. The CDR3 DNA reads as TGTGCCAGCAGCGCAAGGGAGGCTAGCCGCAACACCGGGGAGCTGTTTTTT. Together with reference TRBV7-9 and TRBJ2-2, the CDR3 gives the full variable domain: DTGVSQNPRHKITKRGQNVTFRCDPISEHNRLYWYRQTLGQGPEFLTYFQNEAQLEKSRLLSDRFSAERPKGSFSTLEIQRTEQGDSAMYLCASSAREASRNTGELFFGEGSRLTVL.

The rearrangement joins TRBV30 to TRBJ2-3, with a tentative D call TRBD2 (5 bases). Germline V lookup: CDR1 GTSNPN, CDR2 SVGIG (reference sequence). CDR3 length: 13 residues. The germline V and J ends were trimmed by 3 bases and 6 bases, with 13 bases remaining between them. CDR3 nucleotide sequence: TGTGCCTGGAGGCGAGGGCGCCGGGATACGCAGTATTTT. Protein sequence: CAWRRGRRDTQYF.

The chain has TRBV6-5 and TRBJ2-7; tentatively, D is TRBD2 (6 bases). The germline V gene encodes CDR1 MNHEY and CDR2 SVGAGI. The CDR3 totals 15 residues. V was cut by 0 bases and J by 3 bases, with 12 bases left in between. The CDR3 is CASSYSSGVGYEQYF. CDR3 sequence (DNA): TGTGCCAGCAGTTACTCGTCGGGGGTGGGCTACGAGCAGTACTTC.

CDR3 protein: CAISAVSVGNTIYF. The CDR3 DNA follows: TGTGCCATCAGTGCAGTGTCTGTTGGAAACACCATATATTTT. The rearrangement uses TRBV10-3 and TRBJ1-3; D remains ambiguous. This CDR3 spans 14 amino acids. The germline V and J ends were trimmed by 4 bases and 3 bases, with 10 bases remaining between them. The germline gives CDR1 ENHRY, CDR2 SYGVKD.

The V call is TRBV6-1, the J call TRBJ2-7; 7 bases line up with TRBD1. CDR3 length: 15 amino acids. Unmatched junction bases numbered 11, after V lost 6 bases and J lost 3 bases. Germline-derived CDR1 and CDR2 are MNHNS and SASEGT. The CDR3 DNA reads as TGTGCCAGCAGGAAAGGGGGCGCTGACCTCTACGAGCAGTACTTC. Amino acid sequence: CASRKGGADLYEQYF.

The genes are TRBV7-2 and TRBJ2-1; 8 bases agree with TRBD2. CDR3 length equals 16 residues. Trimming at V came to 5 bases and at J to 1 base, leaving 7 bases not matched to a gene. Germline V CDR1 and CDR2: SGHTA, FQGNSA. The CDR3 bases are TGTGCCAGCAGCGGACCTCCGGGGGGGTCCTACAATGAGCAGTTCTTC. This gives the protein CASSGPPGGSYNEQFF.

V and J are TRBV4-1 and TRBJ2-1, with D unresolved. CDR1 is MGHRA and CDR2 is YSYEKL in the germline V gene. V lost 4 bases, J lost 9 bases, and 13 bases lay in between. The CDR3 contains 13 residues. The CDR3 DNA is TGCGCCAGCAGCCGAGCAATACCAGGTGAGCAGTTCTTC. Translated, it gives CASSRAIPGEQFF.

The genes are TRBV11-2 and TRBJ2-3, with 8 bases lining up with TRBD2. V gave up 2 bases and J gave up 0 bases; unmatched junction bases: 13. This CDR3 contains 19 residues. Germline V gene data show CDR1 as SGHAT and CDR2 as FQNNGV. The CDR3 loop reads CASSLQRESQRASTDTQYF. The DNA of the CDR3 is TGTGCCAGCAGCTTACAGCGGGAGTCCCAACGAGCAAGCACAGATACGCAGTATTTT.

On this clone: An end of the junction does not agree with germline; a read error may underlie this. The CDR3 protein is CASSYSDEQYF. In DNA, the CDR3 is TGTGCCAGCAGTTACTCCGACGAGCAGTACTTC. This chain connects TRBV6-6 to TRBJ2-7; D is undetermined. Germline assignment: CDR1 MNHNY and CDR2 SVGAGI (reference sequence). The CDR3 consists of 11 residues.

This clone occurred once. The chain combines TRBV19 with TRBJ2-2, with TRBD1 identical over 10 bases. The CDR3 length is 18 residues. Germline V gene lookup returns CDR1 LNHDA and CDR2 SQIVND (reference sequence). Trimming removed 5 bases from V and 5 bases from J; junction bases left unmatched: 14. Here the CDR3 DNA reads TGTGCCAGTAGTCTCATCCCCGGACAGGGGGAGGAAACCGGGGAGCTGTTTTTT. Translated: CASSLIPGQGEETGELFF.

There are a few counts of this clone. The genes are TRBV5-1 and TRBJ2-1; 7 nucleotides align to TRBD1. The V gene's germline CDR1 is SGHRS and CDR2 YFSETQ. This CDR3 is 16 amino acids long. Losses at the gene ends were 0 bases for V and 4 bases for J; bases not matched to a gene: 7. The CDR3 nucleotides are TGCGCCAGCAGCTTGGCCAATGGACAGGAGTACAATGAGCAGTTCTTC. It translates to CASSLANGQEYNEQFF.